Shown below are 13 T cell receptor beta chains from a single sample sequenced in a study of cytomegalovirus exposure and HLA in healthy donors. 13 Jbeta primers and 60 Vbeta primers were used for the PCR. Profiled with immunoSEQ multiplex PCR; TCRdb holds only in-frame clones, not every one. The sample contains 130,000 to 150,000 clones, about 74% of which appear only once. Sequenced sample: PBMCs. These receptor sequences come from a man younger than 35 in good health and CMV-seropositive.

The chain joins TRBV10-1 to TRBJ1-5; the D is unclear. The CDR3 sequence is 15 residues long. The V and J ends lost 5 bases and 5 bases respectively, with 16 bases between them. The germline V gene encodes CDR1 WNHNN and CDR2 SYGVQD (reference sequence). In DNA, the CDR3 is TGCGCCAGCAGTCCCCGTGCGGGAAAGGATCAGCCCCAGCATTTT. Protein: CASSPRAGKDQPQHF.

This clone was counted only a few times. The J gene is TRBJ2-7, the V gene TRBV28; 9 nucleotides align to TRBD1. The CDR3 sequence is 14 residues long. V shed 7 bases, J shed 4 bases, and the junction held 8 bases outside the gene matches. Germline V gene lookup returns CDR1 MDHEN and CDR2 SYDVKM. DNA of the CDR3: TGTGCCAGCACACCCGGGACAGGGACTTACGAGCAGTACTTC. Protein: CASTPGTGTYEQYF.

The CDR3 coding sequence is TGTGCCAGCAGTTCCCCGGCAGGGCCCACCGGGGAGCTGTTTTTT. It codes for CASSSPAGPTGELFF. The genes are TRBV27 and TRBJ2-2; D perhaps matches TRBD1 (5 bases). Trimming shortened V by 4 bases and J by 4 bases, and 13 bases separated the two germline ends. The CDR3 is made up of 15 amino acids. Germline V lookup: CDR1 MNHEY, CDR2 SMNVEV (reference sequence).

V is TRBV11-2 and J is TRBJ1-1; 8 nucleotides match TRBD1. The length of the CDR3 is 15 residues. Germline assignment: CDR1 SGHAT and CDR2 FQNNGV. With 2 bases clipped from V and 4 bases from J, the junction kept 6 bases outside the gene matches. In DNA form, the CDR3 reads TGTGCCAGCAGCTTAATACAGCAGGGGGCCACTGAAGCTTTCTTT. Its translation is CASSLIQQGATEAFF.

V and J are TRBV28 and TRBJ2-7; possibly TRBD1 for D (5 bases). With 5 bases removed from V and 3 bases from J, the gap between germline ends came to 14 bases. CDR3 length: 14 residues. Germline lookup yields CDR1 MDHEN and CDR2 SYDVKM. The DNA for the CDR3 is TGTGCCAGCAGTCCGTTTAGGGGATTCTACGAGCAGTACTTC. It codes for CASSPFRGFYEQYF.

V usage is TRBV10-3 and J usage is TRBJ2-3; 13 nucleotides match TRBD2. Trimming took 3 bases from V and 1 from J; bases not matched to a gene: 1. CDR3 length: 16 amino acids. Germline loops: CDR1 ENHRY, CDR2 SYGVKD. The CDR3 here is CAISDGTSGGTDTQYF. The CDR3 nucleotides are TGTGCCATCAGTGACGGGACTAGCGGGGGCACAGATACGCAGTATTTT.

The chain recombines TRBV5-4 with TRBJ2-7, with 10 bases identical to TRBD2. Germline assignment: CDR1 SGHNT and CDR2 YYREEE (reference sequence). There are 15 residues in the CDR3. V lost 0 bases and J lost 2; bases outside the gene matches: 2. CDR3 in amino acids: CASSLGGTSAYEQYF. The DNA for the CDR3 is TGTGCCAGCAGCTTGGGGGGGACTAGCGCCTACGAGCAGTACTTC.

This chain links TRBV27 with TRBJ1-5; D is possibly TRBD1 (6 bases). Per germline, CDR1 MNHEY and CDR2 SMNVEV (reference sequence). V lost 4 bases, J lost 3 bases, and 10 bases lay in between. CDR3 length: 14 residues. This CDR3 is CASSSRGYNQPQHF. CDR3 DNA: TGTGCCAGCAGTTCCAGGGGATACAATCAGCCCCAGCATTTT.

The V gene is TRBV7-2, the J gene TRBJ1-3; D is unresolved. The germline gives CDR1 SGHTA, CDR2 FQGNSA. The CDR3 is 13 amino acids. V shed 0 bases and J shed 3 bases, with 3 bases lying between them. The CDR3 region is CASSLAHGNTIYF. The CDR3 DNA reads as TGTGCCAGCAGCTTAGCTCATGGAAACACCATATATTTT.

The chain has TRBV18 and TRBJ2-5; 11 bases agree with TRBD2. The tail of the sequence fits TRBJ2-7 better, so the J call may be wrong. The CDR3 contains 15 residues. Germline V gene data show CDR1 as KGHSH and CDR2 as LQKENI. CDR3 protein: CASSPGLAGSYEQYF. The CDR3 DNA is TGTGCCAGCTCCCCCGGACTAGCGGGCTCCTACGAGCAGTACTTC.

CDR3 DNA: TGTGCCACCAGCAGAGACGCGGGCGGTGGGGATGAAGCTTTCTTT. The encoded protein is CATSRDAGGGDEAFF. V and J are TRBV15 and TRBJ1-1; D is undetermined. This CDR3 has 15 residues. CDR1 is LNHNV and CDR2 is YYDKDF in the germline V gene (reference sequence). Deletions cut 0 bases from V and 7 bases from J, with 15 bases between.

The chain carries TRBV30 and TRBJ2-5; D gene ambiguous. TRBJ2-7 explains the end of the DNA better; the J call may be wrong. CDR1 and CDR2 (germline): GTSNPN, SVGIG (reference sequence). This CDR3 comprises 13 residues. In DNA form, the CDR3 reads TGTGCCTGGAGTAGAGGAAAGACCTACGAGCAGTACTTC. It yields the protein CAWSRGKTYEQYF.

This clone was detected a few times. This chain connects TRBV30 to TRBJ2-5; D perhaps matches TRBD2 (6 bases). The end of the DNA is better explained by TRBJ2-7, so the J call may be wrong. The CDR3 has 15 residues. Germline V gives CDR1 GTSNPN, CDR2 SVGIG (reference sequence). The CDR3 loop is CAWSVPGSSTYEQYF. The CDR3 bases are TGTGCCTGGAGTGTACCCGGGAGCTCTACTTACGAGCAGTACTTC.